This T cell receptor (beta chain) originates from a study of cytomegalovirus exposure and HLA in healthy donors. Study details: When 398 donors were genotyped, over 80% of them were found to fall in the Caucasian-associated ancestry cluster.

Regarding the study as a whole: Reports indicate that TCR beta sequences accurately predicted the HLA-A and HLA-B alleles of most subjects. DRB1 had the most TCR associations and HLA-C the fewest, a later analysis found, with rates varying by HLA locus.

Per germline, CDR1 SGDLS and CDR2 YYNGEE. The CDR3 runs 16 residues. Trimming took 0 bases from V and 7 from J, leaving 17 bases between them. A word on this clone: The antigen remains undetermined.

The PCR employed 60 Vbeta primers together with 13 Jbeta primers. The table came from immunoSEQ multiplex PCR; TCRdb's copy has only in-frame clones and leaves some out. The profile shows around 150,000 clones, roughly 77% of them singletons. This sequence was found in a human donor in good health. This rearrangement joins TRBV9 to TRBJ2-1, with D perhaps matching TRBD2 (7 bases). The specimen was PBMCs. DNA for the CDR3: TGTGCCAGCAGCGTAGGGGGGGGCCCCCTGGGGAATGAGCAGTTCTTC. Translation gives CASSVGGGPLGNEQFF.